This TCR beta chain appears in the sequencing data of a study of T cells in Graves' hyperthyroidism and ophthalmopathy. The overall study: Once the initial diagnosis was made, peripheral blood was obtained before any treatment. Study-level points and caveats: Researchers report that a 13 V-J model separated ophthalmopathy from stable hyperthyroidism.

This clonotype was counted ten times or more. Its antigen is undetermined. Using RNA transcripts as the source, TCR beta CDR3 regions were amplified. The HTBI primer set drove a first-round RT-PCR of the TCR CDR3. TCRdb called the multiplex PCR reads again in MiXCR, with one record for every CDR3 protein. The table includes 350,000 or so distinct CDR3 sequences, about 17% detected once. Trimming stripped 6 bases from V and 1 base from J, with 16 bases between. The V gene's germline CDR1 is MNHEY and CDR2 SVGEGT. The CDR3 extends over 16 amino acids. Hyperthyroidism had been newly diagnosed in patients aged 18 to 65, and its duration was under 2 months.

The sequenced material came from blood. This clonotype originated in a young woman with Graves' hyperthyroidism that later progressed to Graves' ophthalmopathy. J is TRBJ1-5 and V is TRBV6-2 or TRBV6-3, with D maybe TRBD1 (5 bases). The CDR3 protein is CASRSVSGRSNQPQHF. DNA for the CDR3: TGTGCCAGCAGGTCTGTATCAGGGAGAAGCAATCAGCCCCAGCATTTT.